Described below is a single TCR beta chain sequence and its context. This entry comes from a study of blood T cell repertoires in COVID-19. J lost 8 bases, V lost 3 bases, and 21 bases had no gene match. The CDR3 consists of 18 residues. Germline-derived CDR1 and CDR2 are MGHRA and YSYEKL. Seattle's enrolled individuals joined amid active infection and were then monitored longitudinally. The repertoire was sequenced with immunoSEQ multiplex PCR; TCRdb's copy has only in-frame clones and lacks some. The sample records around 260,000 clones, 80% to 90% being singletons. V gene TRBV4-1 combines with J gene TRBJ1-2, with 7 bases fitting TRBD1. Sample: peripheral blood. The clonotype originates from a woman in her sixties or seventies with COVID-19, enrolled during active disease. The CDR3 bases are TGCGCCAGCAGCCACCAAGGGGGCCGGAAGACCAAGGGGGTCGGCTACACCTTC. Translated: CASSHQGGRKTKGVGYTF.